The sequence of this T cell receptor beta chain was determined in a study of blood T cell repertoires in COVID-19. As for the study in general: Sites in the United States, Italy and Spain provided acute and convalescent COVID-19 samples. PBMCs, B-cell-depleted T cells, or T cells provided the cDNA or gDNA that made up the material.

This CDR3 is built from 14 residues. Trimming took off 0 bases at V and 4 bases at J, with 9 bases between the two ends. The germline V gene has CDR1 ENHRY and CDR2 SYGVKD. In the original analysis: Nucleated cell number was recorded as an estimate derived from reference gene primer amplification. Libraries were prepared by immunoSEQ multiplex PCR; TCRdb keeps only in-frame clonotypes and omits some of them. The V and J calls and the clone size are those of that table, but D and trimming were determined from the DNA. Of approximately 170,000 clones in the sample, about 90% were seen once. The source of this sequence is a woman aged 70 to 79 with acute or convalescent COVID-19. The V and J genes are TRBV10-3 and TRBJ1-2; a possible D gene is TRBD1 (6 bases). Material: peripheral blood. DNA for the CDR3: TGTGCCATCAGTGAGTCCGGACAGCTCTATGGCTACACCTTC. The encoded protein is CAISESGQLYGYTF.